This T cell receptor beta chain was identified during a study of blood T cell repertoires in COVID-19. The V gene lost 6 bases and the J gene lost 3 bases, with 17 bases spanning the gap. The germline V gene encodes CDR1 LNHDA and CDR2 SQIVND (reference sequence). This CDR3 contains 16 residues. Assay: immunoSEQ multiplex PCR; the TCRdb copy retains only in-frame clones and omits some. The sample holds roughly 250,000 clones; roughly nine tenths are singletons and the top ten take roughly 9.8%. The chain uses TRBV19 and TRBJ1-4; weak D call: TRBD1 (6 bases). Input material: peripheral blood. The TCR originated in a man aged 35-49 years who had recovered from COVID-19. CDR3 residues: CASRVAGGRPNEKLFF. The CDR3 bases are TGTGCCAGTAGGGTGGCCGGGGGGCGGCCTAATGAAAAACTGTTTTTT.